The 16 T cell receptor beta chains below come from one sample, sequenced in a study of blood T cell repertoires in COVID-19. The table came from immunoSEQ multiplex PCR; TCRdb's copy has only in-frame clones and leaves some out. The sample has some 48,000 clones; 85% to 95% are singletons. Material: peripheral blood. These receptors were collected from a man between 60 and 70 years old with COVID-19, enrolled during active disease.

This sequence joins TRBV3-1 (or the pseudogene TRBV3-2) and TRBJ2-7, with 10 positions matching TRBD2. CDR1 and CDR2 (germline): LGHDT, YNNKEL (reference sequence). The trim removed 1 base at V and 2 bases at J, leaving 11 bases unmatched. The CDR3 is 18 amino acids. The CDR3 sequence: CASSQALAGGHNPYEQYF. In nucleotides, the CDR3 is TGTGCCAGCAGCCAAGCGTTAGCGGGGGGCCACAATCCCTACGAGCAGTACTTC.

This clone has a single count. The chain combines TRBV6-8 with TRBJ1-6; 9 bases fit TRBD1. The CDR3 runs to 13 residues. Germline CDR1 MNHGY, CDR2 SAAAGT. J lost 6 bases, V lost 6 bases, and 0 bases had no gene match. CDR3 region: CASRGQGNSPLHF. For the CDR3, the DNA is TGTGCCAGCAGGGGACAGGGTAATTCACCCCTCCACTTT.

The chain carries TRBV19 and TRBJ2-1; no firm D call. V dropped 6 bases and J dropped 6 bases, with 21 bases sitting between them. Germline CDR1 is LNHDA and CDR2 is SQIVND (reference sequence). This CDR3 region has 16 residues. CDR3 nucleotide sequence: TGTGCCAGTAGGACAATGGGCCGAAGCTCGATCAATGAGCAGTTCTTC. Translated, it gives CASRTMGRSSINEQFF.

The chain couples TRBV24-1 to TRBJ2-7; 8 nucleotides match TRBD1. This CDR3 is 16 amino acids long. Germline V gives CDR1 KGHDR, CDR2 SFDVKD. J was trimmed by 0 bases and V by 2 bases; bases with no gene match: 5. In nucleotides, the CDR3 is TGTGCCACCAGTGATTCCCGGACAGGGATCTCCTACGAGCAGTACTTC. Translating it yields CATSDSRTGISYEQYF.

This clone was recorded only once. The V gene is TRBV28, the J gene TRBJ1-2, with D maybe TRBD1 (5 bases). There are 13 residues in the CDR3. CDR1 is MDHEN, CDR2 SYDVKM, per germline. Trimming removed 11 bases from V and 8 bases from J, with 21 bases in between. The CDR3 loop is CAVGLGTPGGYTF. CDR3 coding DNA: TGTGCCGTGGGCCTCGGGACTCCAGGGGGCTACACCTTC.

This CDR3 is CASSLGGLNTEAFF. CDR3 in DNA: TGCGCCAGCAGCTTGGGGGGCCTGAACACTGAAGCTTTCTTT. The chain uses TRBV5-1 and TRBJ1-1; weak D call: TRBD1 (5 bases). CDR1 is SGHRS and CDR2 is YFSETQ in the germline V gene. The CDR3 has 14 amino acids. Trimming took 0 bases from V and 0 from J, leaving 6 bases between them. The full variable domain, its missing parts supplied by reference TRBV5-1 and TRBJ1-1, is KAGVTQTPRYLIKTRGQQVTLSCSPISGHRSVSWYQQTPGQGLQFLFEYFSETQRNKGNFPGRFSGRQFSNSRSEMNVSTLELGDSALYLCASSLGGLNTEAFFGQGTRLTVV.

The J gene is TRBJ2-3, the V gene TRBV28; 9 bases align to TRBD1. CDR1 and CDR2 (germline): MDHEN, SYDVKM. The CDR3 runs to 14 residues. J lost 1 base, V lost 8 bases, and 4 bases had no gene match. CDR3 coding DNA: TGTGCCAGCTTCCGGGACAGGGGCACAGATACGCAGTATTTT. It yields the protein CASFRDRGTDTQYF.

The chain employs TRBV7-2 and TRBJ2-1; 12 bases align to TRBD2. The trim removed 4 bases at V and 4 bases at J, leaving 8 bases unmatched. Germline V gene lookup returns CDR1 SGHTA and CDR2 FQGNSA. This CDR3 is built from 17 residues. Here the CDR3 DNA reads TGTGCCAGCAGCTCTCTCCCCGGGACTAGCGGGTACAATGAGCAGTTCTTC. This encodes CASSSLPGTSGYNEQFF. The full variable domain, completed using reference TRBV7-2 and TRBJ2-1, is GAGVSQSPSNKVTEKGKDVELRCDPISGHTALYWYRQSLGQGLEFLIYFQGNSAPDKSGLPSDRFSAERTGGSVSTLTIQRTQQEDSAVYLCASSSLPGTSGYNEQFFGPGTRLTVL.

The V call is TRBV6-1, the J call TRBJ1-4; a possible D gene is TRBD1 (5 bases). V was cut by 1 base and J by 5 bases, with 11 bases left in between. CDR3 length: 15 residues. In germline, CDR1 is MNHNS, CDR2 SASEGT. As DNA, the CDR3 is TGTGCCAGCAGTGAAGGTGGGGGAGGCAATGAAAAACTGTTTTTT. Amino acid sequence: CASSEGGGGNEKLFF.

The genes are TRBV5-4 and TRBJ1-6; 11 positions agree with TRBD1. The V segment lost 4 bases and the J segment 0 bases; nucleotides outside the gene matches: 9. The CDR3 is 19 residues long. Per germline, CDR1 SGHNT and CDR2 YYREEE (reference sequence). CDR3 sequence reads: CASSPQRGTGGSYNSPLHF. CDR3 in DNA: TGTGCCAGCAGCCCGCAACGGGGGACAGGGGGCTCCTATAATTCACCCCTCCACTTT.

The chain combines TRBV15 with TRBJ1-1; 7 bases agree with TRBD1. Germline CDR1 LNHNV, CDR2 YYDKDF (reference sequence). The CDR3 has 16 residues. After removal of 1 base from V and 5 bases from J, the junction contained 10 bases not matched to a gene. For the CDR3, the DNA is TGTGCCACCAGCAGAGTGGTTGGAAGGGGGCGGACTGAAGCTTTCTTT. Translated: CATSRVVGRGRTEAFF.

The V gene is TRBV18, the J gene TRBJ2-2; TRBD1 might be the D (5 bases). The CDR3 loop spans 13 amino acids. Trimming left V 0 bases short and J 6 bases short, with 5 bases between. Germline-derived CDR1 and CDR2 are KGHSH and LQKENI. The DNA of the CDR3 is TGTGCCAGCTCACCACCAGGGGCCGGGGAGCTGTTTTTT. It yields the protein CASSPPGAGELFF.

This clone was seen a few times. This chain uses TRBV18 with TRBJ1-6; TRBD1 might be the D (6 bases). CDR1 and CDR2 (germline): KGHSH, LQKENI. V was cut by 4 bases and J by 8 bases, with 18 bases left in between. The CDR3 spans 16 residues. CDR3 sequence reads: CASSQNRESIHSPLHF. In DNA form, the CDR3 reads TGTGCCAGCTCACAGAACAGGGAGTCGATTCATTCACCCCTCCACTTT.

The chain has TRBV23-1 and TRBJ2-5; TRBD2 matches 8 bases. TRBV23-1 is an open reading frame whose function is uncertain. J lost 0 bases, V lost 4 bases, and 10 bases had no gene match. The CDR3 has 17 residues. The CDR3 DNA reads TGCGCCAGCAGTCTTCCCGGGGGGGGATTCGACCAAGAGACCCAGTACTTC. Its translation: CASSLPGGGFDQETQYF.

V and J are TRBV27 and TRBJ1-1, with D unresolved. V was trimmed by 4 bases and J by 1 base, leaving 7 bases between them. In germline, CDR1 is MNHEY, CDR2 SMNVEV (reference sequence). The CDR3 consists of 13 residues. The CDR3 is CASSSTTNTEAFF. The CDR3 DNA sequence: TGTGCCAGCAGTTCAACAACGAACACTGAAGCTTTCTTT.

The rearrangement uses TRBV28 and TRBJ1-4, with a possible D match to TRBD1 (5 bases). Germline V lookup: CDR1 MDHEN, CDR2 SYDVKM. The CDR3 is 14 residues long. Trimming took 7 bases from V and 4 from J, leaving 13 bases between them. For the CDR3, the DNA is TGTGCCAGCACCATTTCCGGGGGTAATGAAAAACTGTTTTTT. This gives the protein CASTISGGNEKLFF.